These 13 T cell receptor beta chains were all obtained from the same sample, sequenced in a study of identical twins. TCRdb re-derived calls from the 5' RACE reads in MiXCR, one entry per CDR3 protein. The repertoire consists of hundreds of thousands of distinct CDR3 sequences, with about 12% occurring once and the leading ten covering 1.5% to 2%. The data also belong to a second study, concerning yellow fever vaccine responses in identical twins.

The specimen was PBMCs. The receptors were sampled from a woman younger than 35 in good health.

This clonotype was seen at least ten times. The CDR3 DNA reads as TGTGCCAGCAGCCAAGAAAATCAAGCTTTCTTT. It codes for CASSQENQAFF. The rearrangement links TRBV3-1 to TRBJ1-1; D ambiguous. CDR3 length: 11 residues. V shed 0 bases and J shed 9 bases, with 5 bases lying between them. Germline V CDR1 and CDR2: LGHDT, YNNKEL (reference sequence).

Only a few counts were recorded for this clonotype. The CDR3 loop is CSARNPRGYEQYF. DNA for the CDR3: TGCAGTGCTAGAAACCCCCGGGGCTACGAGCAGTACTTC. The chain employs TRBV20-1 and TRBJ2-7, with a tentative D call TRBD2 (5 bases). Germline CDR1 is DFQATT and CDR2 is SNEGSKA (reference sequence). The ends were cut back, 2 bases at V and 3 bases at J, with 11 bases in the middle. The CDR3 contains 13 residues.

This clonotype appeared a few times. This sequence joins TRBV20-1 and TRBJ2-7; 7 bases agree with TRBD1. The ends lost 6 bases at V and 1 base at J; junction bases unmatched: 3. CDR3 size: 12 residues. Germline lookup yields CDR1 DFQATT and CDR2 SNEGSKA (reference sequence). The chain's CDR3 is CSARGQSYEQYF. The DNA for the CDR3 is TGCAGTGCAAGGGGACAGTCCTACGAGCAGTACTTC.

This clonotype was observed a handful of times. The chain employs TRBV6-2 or TRBV6-3 and TRBJ1-2; 9 nucleotides agree with TRBD1. Germline CDR1 is MNHEY and CDR2 is SVGEGT. The CDR3 is 16 residues long. Trimming took 2 bases from V and 8 from J; bases not matched to a gene: 12. The CDR3 DNA sequence: TGTGCCAGCAGTTACAGCCGGACAGGGGCCCCGGGGGGCTACACCTTC. This translates into CASSYSRTGAPGGYTF.

This clonotype was recorded many times. The J gene is TRBJ2-1, the V gene TRBV5-1; TRBD2 agrees at 8 bases. From germline, CDR1 is SGHRS and CDR2 YFSETQ. V was pared by 0 bases and J by 7 bases, with 9 bases of the junction left unmatched. The CDR3 runs 16 residues. This CDR3 reads CASSLEGLGTRNEQFF. CDR3 in DNA: TGCGCCAGCAGCTTGGAGGGACTAGGGACTAGAAATGAGCAGTTCTTC. Full variable domain (remainder filled in from reference TRBV5-1 and TRBJ2-1): KAGVTQTPRYLIKTRGQQVTLSCSPISGHRSVSWYQQTPGQGLQFLFEYFSETQRNKGNFPGRFSGRQFSNSRSEMNVSTLELGDSALYLCASSLEGLGTRNEQFFGPGTRLTVL.

V and J are TRBV10-3 and TRBJ2-2, with D maybe TRBD2 (7 bases). Germline V lookup: CDR1 ENHRY, CDR2 SYGVKD. Trimming pared 0 bases from V and 4 bases from J, leaving 12 bases between. The CDR3 runs to 16 residues. In nucleotides, the CDR3 is TGTGCCATCAGTGAGTCGTCGGGGGGCGGCACCGGGGAGCTGTTTTTT. Translation gives CAISESSGGGTGELFF.

CDR3 in DNA: TGTGCCAGCAGCTCGGGACTATGGGGGGGTACAGATACGCAGTATTTT. It translates to CASSSGLWGGTDTQYF. This chain joins TRBV7-3 and TRBJ2-3, with 7 bases that match TRBD2. The trim removed 4 bases at V and 3 bases at J, leaving 10 bases unmatched. The V gene's germline CDR1 is SGHTA and CDR2 FQGTGA. The length of the CDR3 is 16 residues. The whole variable domain, filled in from reference TRBV7-3 and TRBJ2-3, reads GAGVSQTPSNKVTEKGKYVELRCDPISGHTALYWYRQSLGQGPEFLIYFQGTGAADDSGLPNDRFFAVRPEGSVSTLKIQRTERGDSAVYLCASSSGLWGGTDTQYFGPGTRLTVL.

This clonotype was detected only a few times. The rearrangement uses TRBV19 and TRBJ2-5; 11 bases match TRBD2. CDR1 is LNHDA and CDR2 is SQIVND in the germline V gene (reference sequence). The CDR3 is 15 amino acids. V shed 4 bases, J shed 3 bases, and the junction held 4 bases outside the gene matches. In DNA form, the CDR3 reads TGTGCCAGTAGTACTCAGACTAGCGGGGAAGAGACCCAGTACTTC. Translated: CASSTQTSGEETQYF. The full variable domain, its missing parts supplied by reference TRBV19 and TRBJ2-5, is DGGITQSPKYLFRKEGQNVTLSCEQNLNHDAMYWYRQDPGQGLRLIYYSQIVNDFQKGDIAEGYSVSREKKESFPLTVTSAQKNPTAFYLCASSTQTSGEETQYFGPGTRLLVL.

The V gene is TRBV11-2, the J gene TRBJ2-5; D is uncertain. With 2 bases removed from V and 4 bases from J, the gap between germline ends came to 8 bases. CDR3 length: 13 amino acids. Per the germline V gene, CDR1 is SGHAT and CDR2 is FQNNGV. CDR3 sequence reads: CASSLIPVETQYF. CDR3 nucleotides: TGTGCCAGCAGCTTAATCCCTGTAGAGACCCAGTACTTC.

This clonotype was seen only a few times. This sequence joins TRBV7-8 and TRBJ2-5; D could derive from TRBD1 or TRBD2 (6 bases each). Looked up from germline, CDR1 is SGHVS and CDR2 is FQNEAQ. V shed 1 base and J shed 2 bases, with 14 bases lying between them. CDR3 size: 16 residues. In DNA form, the CDR3 reads TGTGCCAGCAGCTTAGGGGGGGCGGGACCTCAAGAGACCCAGTACTTC. Protein product: CASSLGGAGPQETQYF.

The J gene is TRBJ1-5, the V gene TRBV5-6; D unresolved. Germline-derived CDR1 and CDR2 are SGHDT and YYEEEE. With 3 bases removed from V and 9 bases from J, the gap between germline ends came to 16 bases. This CDR3 is built from 14 residues. The CDR3 reads CASSSGNTIAPQHF. CDR3 coding DNA: TGTGCCAGCAGCTCCGGTAACACCATTGCGCCCCAGCATTTT.

This clonotype has at least ten counts. The V call is TRBV12-3 or TRBV12-4, the J call TRBJ1-5; D ambiguous. The CDR3 is 16 amino acids. V was cut by 5 bases and J by 0 bases, with 14 bases left in between. The DNA of the CDR3 is TGTGCCAGCAGTCCGCCGACACGGAATAGCAATCAGCCCCAGCATTTT. Its translation: CASSPPTRNSNQPQHF.

There are many counts of this clonotype. J is TRBJ2-3 and V is TRBV10-3, with 12 bases matching TRBD2. V dropped 4 bases and J dropped 6; count of bases not matched to a gene: 11. The germline gives CDR1 ENHRY, CDR2 SYGVKD. The CDR3 extends over 17 amino acids. CDR3 DNA sequence: TGTGCCATCAGTGGATCTCTAGCGGGGGGGCCGAGCGATACGCAGTATTTT. Translating it yields CAISGSLAGGPSDTQYF.